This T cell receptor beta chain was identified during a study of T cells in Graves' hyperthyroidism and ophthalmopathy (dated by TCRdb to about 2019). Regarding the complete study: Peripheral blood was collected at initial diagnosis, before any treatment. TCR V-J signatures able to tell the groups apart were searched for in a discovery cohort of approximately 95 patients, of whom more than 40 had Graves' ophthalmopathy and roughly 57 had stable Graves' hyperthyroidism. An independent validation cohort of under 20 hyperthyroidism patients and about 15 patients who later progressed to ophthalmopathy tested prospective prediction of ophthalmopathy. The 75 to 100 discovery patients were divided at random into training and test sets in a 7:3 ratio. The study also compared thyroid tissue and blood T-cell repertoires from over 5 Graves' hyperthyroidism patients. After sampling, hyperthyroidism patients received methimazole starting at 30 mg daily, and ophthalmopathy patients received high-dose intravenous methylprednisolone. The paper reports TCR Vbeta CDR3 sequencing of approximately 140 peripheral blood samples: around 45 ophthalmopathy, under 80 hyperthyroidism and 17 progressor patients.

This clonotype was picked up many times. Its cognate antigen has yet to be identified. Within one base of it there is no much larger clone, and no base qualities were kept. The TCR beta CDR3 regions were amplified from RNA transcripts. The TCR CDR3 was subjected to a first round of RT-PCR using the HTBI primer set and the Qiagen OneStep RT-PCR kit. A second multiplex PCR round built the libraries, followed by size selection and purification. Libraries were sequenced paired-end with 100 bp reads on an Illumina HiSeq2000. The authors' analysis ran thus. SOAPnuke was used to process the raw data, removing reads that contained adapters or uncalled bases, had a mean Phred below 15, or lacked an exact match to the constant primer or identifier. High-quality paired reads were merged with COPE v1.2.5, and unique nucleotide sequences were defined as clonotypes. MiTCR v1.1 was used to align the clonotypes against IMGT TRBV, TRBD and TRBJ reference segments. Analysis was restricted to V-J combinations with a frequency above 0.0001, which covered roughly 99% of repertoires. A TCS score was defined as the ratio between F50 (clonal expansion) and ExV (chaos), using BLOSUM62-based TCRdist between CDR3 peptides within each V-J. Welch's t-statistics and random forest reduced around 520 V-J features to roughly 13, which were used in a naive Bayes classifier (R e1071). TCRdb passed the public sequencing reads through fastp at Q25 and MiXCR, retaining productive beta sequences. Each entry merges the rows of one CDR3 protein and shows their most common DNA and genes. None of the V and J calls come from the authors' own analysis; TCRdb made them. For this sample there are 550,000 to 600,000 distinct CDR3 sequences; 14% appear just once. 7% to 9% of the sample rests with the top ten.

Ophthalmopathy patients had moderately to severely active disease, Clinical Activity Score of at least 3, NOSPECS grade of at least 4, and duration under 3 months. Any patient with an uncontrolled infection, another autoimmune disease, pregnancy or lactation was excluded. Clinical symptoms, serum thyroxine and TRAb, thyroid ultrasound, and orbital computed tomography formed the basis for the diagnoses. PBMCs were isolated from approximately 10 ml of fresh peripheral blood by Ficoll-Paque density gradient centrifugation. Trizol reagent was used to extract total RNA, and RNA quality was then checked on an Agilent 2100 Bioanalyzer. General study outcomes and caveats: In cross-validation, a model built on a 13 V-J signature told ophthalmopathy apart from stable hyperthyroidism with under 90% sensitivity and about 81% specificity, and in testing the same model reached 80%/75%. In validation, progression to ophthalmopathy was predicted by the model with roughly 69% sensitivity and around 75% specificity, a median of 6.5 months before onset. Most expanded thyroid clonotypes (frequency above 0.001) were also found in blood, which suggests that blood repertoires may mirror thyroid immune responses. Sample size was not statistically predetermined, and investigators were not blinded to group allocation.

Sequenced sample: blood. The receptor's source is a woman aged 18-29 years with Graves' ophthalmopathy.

The nucleotide sequence is TGTGCCAGCAGTTACTCGACCGCCGTTGGCCTGAACACTGAAGCTTTCTTT. Translated, it reads CASSYSTAVGLNTEAFF. The rearrangement combines TRBV6-2 or TRBV6-3 with TRBJ1-1; the D gene assignment is ambiguous. As encoded in the germline V gene, CDR1 is MNHEY while CDR2 is SVGEGT. V drops 0 bases and J drops 0 bases, leaving 14 bases in between. Including cysteine and phenylalanine, the CDR3 has 17 amino acids. The sequence is cut down to CDR3 DNA, 51 bases in frame from base 1.